One sample yielded the 15 T cell receptor beta chains listed below, sequenced in a study of cytomegalovirus exposure and HLA in healthy donors. It was with 60 Vbeta and 13 Jbeta primers that the PCR ran. Assay used: immunoSEQ multiplex PCR; TCRdb lists only in-frame clones, some missing. The sample lists around 190,000 clones; roughly 79% were seen once. Material: PBMCs. The receptors were gathered from a woman aged 18 to 35 in good health and CMV-seronegative.

The chain links TRBV7-9 to TRBJ1-1, with D uncertain. Looked up from germline, CDR1 is SEHNR and CDR2 is FQNEAQ (reference sequence). Trimming removed 0 bases at V and 1 base at J, with 6 bases between. This CDR3 has 14 amino acids. The CDR3 protein is CASSLARGNTEAFF. The CDR3, as DNA: TGTGCCAGCAGCTTAGCGAGAGGGAACACTGAAGCTTTCTTT.

The CDR3 coding sequence is TGTGCCAGCAGCCCGGGGGGGGGCCCCTGGGATCAGCCCCAGCATTTT. Amino acids: CASSPGGGPWDQPQHF. This chain connects TRBV21-1 to TRBJ1-5. TRBV21-1 is designated a pseudogene. CDR3 length: 16 amino acids.

About this clone itself: A read error may produce the germline difference seen at one junction end. The chain recombines TRBV4-1 with TRBJ1-5; possible D gene TRBD1, 5 bases. Germline-derived CDR1 and CDR2 are MGHRA and YSYEKL. The length of the CDR3 is 14 residues. The CDR3 DNA reads as TGCGCCAACAGCCAAGTGCAGGGTTACCAGCCCCAGCATTTT. Protein product: CANSQVQGYQPQHF.

The chain is built from TRBV27 and TRBJ2-1, with D perhaps matching TRBD1 (5 bases). Germline loops: CDR1 MNHEY, CDR2 SMNVEV (reference sequence). Trimming removed 2 bases at V and 5 bases at J, with 13 bases between. This CDR3 is built from 15 residues. CDR3 region: CASSLIGVANNEQFF. The CDR3 bases are TGTGCCAGCAGTTTAATAGGGGTAGCCAACAATGAGCAGTTCTTC.

This clone has just a few counts. The chain carries TRBV28 and TRBJ2-5, with D unclear. The germline V and J ends were trimmed by 3 bases and 2 bases, with 10 bases remaining between them. The germline V gene encodes CDR1 MDHEN and CDR2 SYDVKM. The CDR3 runs 14 residues. CDR3 residues: CASSLPHKQETQYF. CDR3 in DNA: TGTGCCAGCAGTTTGCCTCACAAACAAGAGACCCAGTACTTC.

This chain uses TRBV27 with TRBJ2-1, with 8 nucleotides matching TRBD1. V lost 1 base, J lost 7 bases, and 9 bases stayed unmatched. The CDR3 runs 16 residues. Germline V gives CDR1 MNHEY, CDR2 SMNVEV (reference sequence). CDR3 residues: CASSLFPGGVGNEQFF. The DNA of the CDR3 is TGTGCCAGCAGTTTATTCCCAGGGGGCGTAGGGAATGAGCAGTTCTTC.

The gene calls are TRBV30 and TRBJ2-5; 9 bases fit TRBD2. The end of the DNA is better explained by TRBJ2-7, so the J call may be wrong. CDR1 and CDR2 (germline): GTSNPN, SVGIG (reference sequence). This CDR3 comprises 14 residues. This chain's CDR3 is CAWRRLAVTYEQYF. CDR3 sequence (DNA): TGTGCCTGGAGGAGACTAGCGGTTACCTACGAGCAGTACTTC.

This clone was detected once. CDR3 DNA sequence: TGTGCCAGCAGTTACTCGAGTACACTAGCAGACAATGAGCAGTTCTTC. Protein product: CASSYSSTLADNEQFF. The V gene is TRBV6-5, the J gene TRBJ2-1; D might be TRBD2 (6 bases). The V gene lost 0 bases and the J gene lost 5 bases, with 14 bases spanning the gap. Germline-derived CDR1 and CDR2 are MNHEY and SVGAGI. This CDR3 is built from 16 residues.

This rearrangement joins TRBV13 to TRBJ1-3; 8 bases are shared with TRBD1. V lost 6 bases, J lost 1 base, and 11 bases stayed unmatched. Germline lookup yields CDR1 PRHDT and CDR2 FYEKMQ (reference sequence). The CDR3 is 17 amino acids. The CDR3 DNA is TGTGCCAGCAGTTCCAAGGACAGGGTTGTTTCTGGAAACACCATATATTTT. Its protein is CASSSKDRVVSGNTIYF.

The J gene is TRBJ2-1, the V gene TRBV6-1; TRBD2 aligns across 9 bases. The CDR3 has 15 amino acids. Per the germline V gene, CDR1 is MNHNS and CDR2 is SASEGT. With V trimmed by 7 bases and J by 8 bases, 12 bases remained unmatched. DNA of the CDR3: TGTGCCAGCACCCCGGGACTAGCTTTTTCCGATGAGCAGTTCTTC. This gives the protein CASTPGLAFSDEQFF.

V and J are TRBV5-1 and TRBJ2-6; the D gene is possibly TRBD1 (5 bases). Per germline, CDR1 SGHRS and CDR2 YFSETQ. The CDR3 sequence is 19 residues long. Deletions cut 4 bases from V and 0 bases from J, with 20 bases between. The CDR3 is CASSPPPGPGRSGANVLTF. CDR3 sequence (DNA): TGCGCCAGCAGCCCCCCCCCAGGGCCAGGCCGCTCTGGGGCCAACGTCCTGACTTTC.

This chain links TRBV19 with TRBJ1-5, with 8 bases identical to TRBD1. This CDR3 is built from 16 residues. Germline V gene lookup returns CDR1 LNHDA and CDR2 SQIVND (reference sequence). Trimming at V came to 8 bases and at J to 5 bases, leaving 14 bases not matched to a gene. The CDR3 reads CASQKEWQGAHQPQHF. The DNA for the CDR3 is TGTGCCAGTCAGAAGGAATGGCAGGGGGCCCATCAGCCCCAGCATTTT. Combining the CDR3 with reference TRBV19 and TRBJ1-5 gives the whole variable domain DGGITQSPKYLFRKEGQNVTLSCEQNLNHDAMYWYRQDPGQGLRLIYYSQIVNDFQKGDIAEGYSVSREKKESFPLTVTSAQKNPTAFYLCASQKEWQGAHQPQHFGDGTRLSIL.

This chain uses TRBV20-1 with TRBJ2-1, with D possibly matching TRBD2 (5 bases). The V gene's germline CDR1 is DFQATT and CDR2 SNEGSKA (reference sequence). The V gene lost 8 bases and the J gene lost 9 bases, with 11 bases spanning the gap. This CDR3 comprises 10 residues. The CDR3 DNA sequence: TGCAGTCCGACTCGGGGTGAGCAGTTCTTC. Residues: CSPTRGEQFF.

V and J are TRBV19 and TRBJ2-3; D perhaps matches TRBD2 (5 bases). Trimming shortened V by 6 bases and J by 0 bases, and 13 bases separated the two germline ends. CDR1 is LNHDA and CDR2 is SQIVND in the germline V gene (reference sequence). The length of the CDR3 is 15 residues. The CDR3 here is CASRWGDRSTDTQYF. CDR3 sequence (DNA): TGTGCCAGTAGATGGGGAGACCGTAGCACAGATACGCAGTATTTT.

The rearrangement links TRBV13 to TRBJ2-7; perhaps TRBD2 as D (6 bases). This CDR3 spans 15 amino acids. Trimming took 4 bases from V and 8 from J, leaving 21 bases between them. Per the germline V gene, CDR1 is PRHDT and CDR2 is FYEKMQ (reference sequence). The CDR3 sequence is CASSSRGRREEKQYF. The CDR3 DNA sequence: TGTGCCAGCAGCTCTCGTGGGCGGCGGGAAGAAAAGCAGTACTTC.